The entry below describes one TCR beta chain. The antigen remains unidentified. This sample was taken from a study of cytomegalovirus exposure and HLA in healthy donors. The CDR3 is made up of 16 amino acids. The V gene's germline CDR1 is MGHRA and CDR2 YSYEKL. Trimming cost V 0 bases and J 3 bases, with 15 bases left between them. This PCR relied on a set of 60 Vbeta primers and 13 Jbeta primers. Clones were sequenced by immunoSEQ multiplex PCR, and TCRdb holds only the in-frame ones, with some missing. The repertoire table contains about 210,000 clones. Study-wide findings and caveats: Researchers counted around 160 TCR beta chains as cytomegalovirus-associated. In a later analysis, at a false discovery rate of 0.05, 16,951 TCR beta sequences matched HLA alleles. TRBV6-2, TRBV6-3 and some other V segments were excluded as indistinguishable. A reported reduction in N-insertions relative to the roughly 710-donor mean was seen in an Asian-associated ancestry cluster in a later analysis.

This sequence joins TRBV4-1 and TRBJ2-7; D is perhaps TRBD2 (5 bases). The specimen sequenced was PBMCs. This clonotype originated in a woman aged 30 to 39 in good health and CMV-seropositive. The CDR3 DNA reads TGCGCCAGCAGCCAAGAGCAACGGTGGAGCGGCTACGAGCAGTACTTC. As protein: CASSQEQRWSGYEQYF.